The 24 T cell receptor beta chains in this list originate from one sample, sequenced in a study of T cell responses to AZD1222 COVID-19 vaccine. This table comes from immunoSEQ multiplex PCR, and its TCRdb copy is limited to in-frame clones, with some not included. The table records 100,000 to 150,000 clones, approximately 91% of them present only once. The starting material was peripheral blood, obtained 28 days after the second AZD1222 dose. The receptors were gathered from an adult who received the AZD1222 COVID-19 vaccine.

V gene TRBV5-1 combines with J gene TRBJ2-5; 11 bases align to TRBD1. Losses at the gene ends were 3 bases for V and 7 bases for J; bases not matched to a gene: 5. The CDR3 consists of 14 residues. CDR1 and CDR2 (germline): SGHRS, YFSETQ. The CDR3 spells CASSSGQGAVTQYF. In DNA, the CDR3 is TGCGCCAGCAGCTCTGGACAGGGGGCCGTGACCCAGTACTTC.

The genes are TRBV2 and TRBJ1-1; the D is unclear. V lost 4 bases, J lost 1 base, and 7 bases lay in between. Germline-derived CDR1 and CDR2 are SNHLY and FYNNEI. The CDR3 consists of 13 residues. CDR3 loop: CASSGHKNTEAFF. CDR3 DNA sequence: TGTGCCAGCAGTGGACACAAGAACACTGAAGCTTTCTTT.

The V gene is TRBV6-4, the J gene TRBJ1-2; 7 positions agree with TRBD1. V lost 3 bases to trimming and J lost 5 bases; unmatched junction nucleotides: 6. Germline CDR1 and CDR2: MRHNA and SNTAGT. The CDR3 sequence is 14 residues long. The DNA of the CDR3 is TGTGCCAGCAGTGAATCGACAGGGTTGTATGGCTACACCTTC. Translation gives CASSESTGLYGYTF.

V usage is TRBV28 and J usage is TRBJ1-2; 7 nucleotides agree with TRBD1. The CDR3 sequence is 14 residues long. The trim removed 4 bases at V and 7 bases at J, leaving 9 bases unmatched. Germline V gene data show CDR1 as MDHEN and CDR2 as SYDVKM. The CDR3 DNA follows: TGTGCCAGCAGTTCCGGGACAGTAAGGATTGGCTACACCTTC. Translating it yields CASSSGTVRIGYTF.

The J gene is TRBJ2-3, the V gene TRBV19; the D gene could be TRBD1 or TRBD2 (5 bases each). This CDR3 spans 14 amino acids. V shed 6 bases and J shed 3 bases, with 13 bases lying between them. The germline V gene has CDR1 LNHDA and CDR2 SQIVND (reference sequence). The CDR3 sequence is CASSWDGETDTQYF. The DNA of the CDR3 is TGTGCCAGTAGCTGGGACGGAGAAACAGATACGCAGTATTTT.

This chain joins TRBV15 and TRBJ1-1; D unresolved. Germline V lookup: CDR1 LNHNV, CDR2 YYDKDF (reference sequence). With 3 bases removed from V and 11 bases from J, the gap between germline ends came to 13 bases. The length of the CDR3 is 12 residues. In DNA, the CDR3 is TGTGCCACCAGCAGGGACCTAAACTGGGCTTTCTTT. Translation: CATSRDLNWAFF.

This clone was seen a handful of times. The chain joins TRBV5-6 to TRBJ1-3, with a weak D call TRBD1 (5 bases). Trimming pared 4 bases from V and 10 bases from J, leaving 21 bases between. The CDR3 spans 15 residues. Germline CDR1 SGHDT, CDR2 YYEEEE. The CDR3 region has the DNA TGTGCCAGCAGCGCGGGGATGGGGCTGGGTAGGACCATATATTTT. Translated, it gives CASSAGMGLGRTIYF.

The chain combines TRBV14 with TRBJ2-7; 8 positions agree with TRBD1. CDR3 length: 16 residues. Germline V gives CDR1 SGHDN, CDR2 FVKESK. V lost 4 bases and J lost 3; bases outside the gene matches: 11. CDR3 coding DNA: TGTGCCAGCAGCCCGCACAGGGGGTCCTTAAGCTACGAGCAGTACTTC. This gives the protein CASSPHRGSLSYEQYF.

A single count supports this clone. The chain is built from TRBV19 and TRBJ1-5; D unclear. The germline gives CDR1 LNHDA, CDR2 SQIVND (reference sequence). V gave up 10 bases and J gave up 2 bases, with 12 bases separating them. CDR3 length: 13 amino acids. Written as DNA, the CDR3 is TGTGCCACCTCAAGGGTGGGCAATCAGCCCCAGCATTTT. This sequence encodes CATSRVGNQPQHF.

This clone was found a few times. The chain couples TRBV4-2 to TRBJ2-1, with 13 bases matching TRBD2. The V segment lost 3 bases and the J segment 6 bases; nucleotides outside the gene matches: 5. The CDR3 consists of 16 residues. Per the germline V gene, CDR1 is LGHNA and CDR2 is YNFKEQ. The CDR3 reads CASSQATSGRFNEQFF. CDR3 nucleotide sequence: TGTGCCAGCAGCCAGGCGACTAGCGGGAGGTTCAATGAGCAGTTCTTC.

The V gene is TRBV28, the J gene TRBJ1-5; no reliable D call. CDR3 length equals 17 residues. The ends were cut back, 6 bases at V and 2 bases at J, with 20 bases in the middle. The germline V gene has CDR1 MDHEN and CDR2 SYDVKM. The CDR3 DNA reads as TGTGCCAGCAGAACCCCTCCAGGACGGATAGGCAATCAGCCCCAGCATTTT. This translates into CASRTPPGRIGNQPQHF.

The chain combines TRBV28 with TRBJ1-1; D unclear. The CDR3 covers 15 residues. Germline V gives CDR1 MDHEN, CDR2 SYDVKM. V was pared by 2 bases and J by 2 bases, with 12 bases between. This chain's CDR3 is CASSLSFWVNTEAFF. CDR3 DNA sequence: TGTGCCAGCAGTTTAAGTTTCTGGGTAAACACTGAAGCTTTCTTT. The whole variable domain, filled in from reference TRBV28 and TRBJ1-1, reads DVKVTQSSRYLVKRTGEKVFLECVQDMDHENMFWYRQDPGLGLRLIYFSYDVKMKEKGDIPEGYSVSREKKERFSLILESASTNQTSMYLCASSLSFWVNTEAFFGQGTRLTVV.

V usage is TRBV7-9 and J usage is TRBJ2-7; 8 nucleotides agree with TRBD2. V shed 5 bases and J 6 bases; nucleotides not matched to a gene: 3. Germline V CDR1 and CDR2: SEHNR, FQNEAQ (reference sequence). There are 12 residues in the CDR3. CDR3 residues: CASSRGLAEQYF. CDR3 nucleotide sequence: TGTGCCAGCAGCCGCGGACTAGCCGAGCAGTACTTC.

V gene TRBV7-7 combines with J gene TRBJ2-2, with TRBD2 matching over 7 bases. CDR1 is SSHAT, CDR2 FNYEAQ, per germline (reference sequence). The junction had 5 bases not matched to a gene; V was cut back by 2 bases and J by 5 bases. This CDR3 has 15 residues. This CDR3 reads CASSLSGAWTGELFF. DNA for the CDR3: TGTGCCAGCAGCTTAAGCGGGGCATGGACCGGGGAGCTGTTTTTT.

This chain joins TRBV7-3 and TRBJ2-5; perhaps TRBD1 as D (6 bases). The germline CDR1 and CDR2 sequences are SGHTA and FQGTGA. V gave up 2 bases and J gave up 5 bases, with 12 bases separating them. The CDR3 sequence is 14 residues long. The CDR3 sequence is CASSLGTSRETQYF. DNA for the CDR3: TGTGCCAGCAGCTTAGGGACAAGCAGGGAGACCCAGTACTTC. Drawing the rest from reference TRBV7-3 and TRBJ2-5, the complete variable domain is GAGVSQTPSNKVTEKGKYVELRCDPISGHTALYWYRQSLGQGPEFLIYFQGTGAADDSGLPNDRFFAVRPEGSVSTLKIQRTERGDSAVYLCASSLGTSRETQYFGPGTRLLVL.

This chain connects TRBV19 to TRBJ1-2; D might be TRBD1 (5 bases). This CDR3 comprises 14 residues. V was cut by 3 bases and J by 5 bases, with 13 bases left in between. The V gene's germline CDR1 is LNHDA and CDR2 SQIVND (reference sequence). Here the CDR3 DNA reads TGTGCCAGTAGTATCCCGCGGGGCTTTTATGGCTACACCTTC. This encodes CASSIPRGFYGYTF.

The V and J genes are TRBV9 and TRBJ2-2; 9 positions match TRBD2. In germline, CDR1 is SGDLS, CDR2 YYNGEE. The CDR3 sequence is 17 residues long. Trimming at V came to 2 bases and at J to 3 bases, leaving 8 bases not matched to a gene. This CDR3 is CASSVSGSAVDTGELFF. The CDR3 DNA reads TGTGCCAGCAGCGTTAGCGGGAGCGCGGTAGACACCGGGGAGCTGTTTTTT.

V gene TRBV14 combines with J gene TRBJ1-5; 7 bases match TRBD1. V was pared by 10 bases and J by 7 bases, with 10 bases of the junction left unmatched. CDR1 and CDR2 (germline): SGHDN, FVKESK. The CDR3 is 13 amino acids. The CDR3 region has the DNA TGTGCCAACAGGAAAACAGGGGACCAGCCCCAGCATTTT. Protein sequence: CANRKTGDQPQHF.

This clone was counted a few times. The chain recombines TRBV18 with TRBJ1-1; TRBD1 might be the D (5 bases). Germline V gives CDR1 KGHSH, CDR2 LQKENI. The CDR3 totals 15 residues. Trimming removed 3 bases from V and 5 bases from J, with 16 bases in between. CDR3 DNA sequence: TGTGCCAGCTCACCGCGGCAGGGATCGTGGACTGAAGCTTTCTTT. Translation: CASSPRQGSWTEAFF.

The genes are TRBV15 and TRBJ1-6; D is uncertain. Germline V gene data show CDR1 as LNHNV and CDR2 as YYDKDF (reference sequence). V was pared by 5 bases and J by 3 bases, with 14 bases between. This CDR3 spans 16 amino acids. The CDR3 region is CATSPSAGIYNSPLHF. The CDR3 DNA follows: TGTGCCACCAGCCCTTCGGCGGGGATCTATAATTCACCCCTCCACTTT.

DNA of the CDR3: TGTGCCAGCAGCGCCGCGGGACAGCGGCACACCATATATTTT. Encoded protein: CASSAAGQRHTIYF. The V call is TRBV13, the J call TRBJ1-3; 7 bases are a match to TRBD1. The CDR3 is 14 amino acids. Looked up from germline, CDR1 is PRHDT and CDR2 is FYEKMQ (reference sequence). V shed 5 bases, J shed 8 bases, and the junction held 9 bases outside the gene matches.

The chain couples TRBV4-1 to TRBJ1-4, with D perhaps TRBD1 (5 bases). The V gene's germline CDR1 is MGHRA and CDR2 YSYEKL. The CDR3 contains 14 residues. Trimming took 4 bases from V and 6 from J, leaving 12 bases between them. The CDR3 DNA follows: TGCGCCAGCAGCCCACGGGCAGGGTATGAAAAACTGTTTTTT. It codes for CASSPRAGYEKLFF.

The chain recombines TRBV4-1 with TRBJ2-3, with D hard to call. The CDR3 loop spans 14 amino acids. Per the germline V gene, CDR1 is MGHRA and CDR2 is YSYEKL. V lost 0 bases and J lost 5, with 9 bases in between. Here the CDR3 DNA reads TGCGCCAGCAGCCAAGATCTAGGTAAAGATACGCAGTATTTT. Its protein is CASSQDLGKDTQYF.

The chain joins TRBV5-1 to TRBJ2-1, with D hard to call. The CDR3 loop spans 14 amino acids. The ends were cut back, 0 bases at V and 4 bases at J, with 8 bases in the middle. Per the germline V gene, CDR1 is SGHRS and CDR2 is YFSETQ. CDR3: CASSLAGRYNEQFF. The CDR3 region has the DNA TGCGCCAGCAGCTTGGCCGGACGGTACAATGAGCAGTTCTTC. The complete variable domain, with remaining parts taken from reference TRBV5-1 and TRBJ2-1, reads KAGVTQTPRYLIKTRGQQVTLSCSPISGHRSVSWYQQTPGQGLQFLFEYFSETQRNKGNFPGRFSGRQFSNSRSEMNVSTLELGDSALYLCASSLAGRYNEQFFGPGTRLTVL.